The sequence of this T cell receptor beta chain was determined in a study of Ad26.COV2.S vaccination and SARS-CoV-2 variants. Study summary: Trial arm assignment for the donor was COV1001 Ad26.COV2.S. Ad26.COV2.S shots went into the muscle once or twice, 56 days apart. General observations from the study: It was reported that spike-specific CD8+ and CD4+ T cell responses were substantially broad after vaccination. Compared with placebo recipients, vaccine recipients had higher spike-specific TCR breadth.

Sequencing was performed with immunoSEQ multiplex PCR; in TCRdb, only in-frame clones are kept and a portion is missing. The data contain some 250,000 clones, 88% of them singletons. Notes on this clone: Its specificity is not known. At one end the junction does not follow the germline gene, possibly because of a read error.

Treatment denoted: roughly 18 received Ad26.COV2.S at low or high dose, single or two shots; 5 received placebo; per-sample allocation not given. The samples were gathered on day 63 after the first injection of vaccine or placebo. Germline loops: CDR1 LGHNA, CDR2 YNFKEQ. The CDR3 has 13 amino acids. The chain combines TRBV4-2 with TRBJ2-3; no clear D. The clonotype was recovered from a person between 18 and 65 years old who received the Ad26.COV2.S COVID-19 vaccine or a placebo. The material sequenced was peripheral blood, taken in a trial of Ad26.COV2.S vaccine versus placebo. The CDR3 here is CASSEDDPDTQYF. The CDR3 region has the DNA TGTGCCAGCAGCGAAGACGATCCAGATACGCAGTATTTT.